This TCR beta chain came from a study of T cells in Graves' hyperthyroidism and ophthalmopathy. Overall study context: Upon initial diagnosis and before any treatment, peripheral blood was collected.

CDR3 length equals 16 residues. Germline V gene sequence: CDR1 LGHDT, CDR2 YNNKEL (reference sequence). V shed 1 base and J shed 5 bases, with 18 bases lying between them. Hyperthyroidism was newly diagnosed in patients aged 18 to 65 (duration under 2 months). From RNA transcripts, TCR beta CDR3 regions were amplified. Initially, a first-round RT-PCR of the TCR CDR3 employed the HTBI primer set. TCRdb recomputed calls from the multiplex PCR reads with MiXCR, one row per CDR3 protein. Of approximately 700,000 distinct CDR3 sequences in the sample, about 16% were seen once. This clonotype was observed at least ten times. Antigen: not known. The study's findings and limits: Model predictions of ophthalmopathy came a median about six months before onset.

The sample comprised blood. The sequence came from a man aged 18 to 30 with Graves' hyperthyroidism. The genes are TRBV3-1 and TRBJ2-7; D is possibly TRBD1 (7 bases). CDR3 amino acids: CASSQAHQGEADEQYF. The CDR3 region has the DNA TGTGCCAGCAGCCAAGCCCACCAGGGGGAGGCGGACGAGCAGTACTTC.